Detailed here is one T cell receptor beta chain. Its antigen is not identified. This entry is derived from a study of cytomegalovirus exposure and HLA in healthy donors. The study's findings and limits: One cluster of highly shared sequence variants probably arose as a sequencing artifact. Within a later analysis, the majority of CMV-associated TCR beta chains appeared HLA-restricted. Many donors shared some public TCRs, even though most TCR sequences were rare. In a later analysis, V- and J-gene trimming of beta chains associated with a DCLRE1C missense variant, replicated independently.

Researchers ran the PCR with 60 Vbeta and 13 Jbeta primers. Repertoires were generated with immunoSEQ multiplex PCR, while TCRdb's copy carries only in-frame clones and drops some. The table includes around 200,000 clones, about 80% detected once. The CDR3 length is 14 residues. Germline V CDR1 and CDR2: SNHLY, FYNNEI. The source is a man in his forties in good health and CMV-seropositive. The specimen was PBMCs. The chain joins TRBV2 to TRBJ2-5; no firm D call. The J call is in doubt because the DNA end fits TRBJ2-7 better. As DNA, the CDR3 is TGTGCCAGCAGCGAGAATAGTGTGGGCGACGAGCAGTACTTC. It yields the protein CASSENSVGDEQYF.